Below are 28 T cell receptor beta chains sequenced from a single sample in a study of blood T cell repertoires in COVID-19. Only in-frame clones appear in the TCRdb table, and some are missing; sequencing was by immunoSEQ multiplex PCR. Counted here are about 99,000 clones, around 87% occurring once; the ten biggest clones make up 15%. The sample consisted of peripheral blood. The receptors shown here come from a man in his fifties with acute or convalescent COVID-19.

V gene TRBV20-1 combines with J gene TRBJ2-7; no clear D. V was shortened by 5 bases and J by 5 bases, with 10 bases between the two germline ends. The CDR3 sequence is 11 residues long. Germline values: CDR1 DFQATT, CDR2 SNEGSKA (reference sequence). DNA for the CDR3: TGCAGTGCTTCCACAGCCGACGAGCAGTACTTC. This codes for CSASTADEQYF.

The rearrangement links TRBV6-5 to TRBJ1-5; D ambiguous. The germline V and J ends were trimmed by 7 bases and 1 base, with 8 bases remaining between them. The germline V gene encodes CDR1 MNHEY and CDR2 SVGAGI. This CDR3 region has 13 residues. CDR3 amino acids: CASTLRSNQPQHF. As DNA, the CDR3 is TGTGCCAGCACGTTGAGAAGCAATCAGCCCCAGCATTTT.

This sequence joins TRBV10-3 and TRBJ2-2, with TRBD1 as a possible D gene (6 bases). The germline V gene encodes CDR1 ENHRY and CDR2 SYGVKD. Trimming removed 6 bases at V and 5 bases at J, with 16 bases between. The CDR3 runs 15 residues. CDR3 sequence reads: CAISLDSLGTGELFF. The CDR3 DNA follows: TGTGCCATCAGCCTGGACAGCCTTGGAACCGGGGAGCTGTTTTTT.

This chain connects TRBV6-5 to TRBJ1-1; 9 bases agree with TRBD1. The CDR3 runs to 12 residues. Germline CDR1 and CDR2: MNHEY and SVGAGI. V gave up 7 bases and J gave up 7 bases; unmatched junction bases: 4. CDR3 protein: CASKQGASEAFF. The CDR3 DNA sequence: TGTGCCAGCAAACAGGGGGCAAGTGAAGCTTTCTTT.

This clone has only a few counts. This sequence joins TRBV27 and TRBJ2-2, with 8 positions matching TRBD2. V was pared by 2 bases and J by 4 bases, with 12 bases of the junction left unmatched. CDR1 is MNHEY and CDR2 is SMNVEV in the germline V gene (reference sequence). The CDR3 has 18 amino acids. CDR3: CASSLGLAGQGRTGELFF. The DNA for the CDR3 is TGTGCCAGCAGTTTAGGGCTAGCGGGCCAAGGCCGCACCGGGGAGCTGTTTTTT.

The V call is TRBV4-1, the J call TRBJ2-2; D is perhaps TRBD2 (6 bases). V lost 0 bases and J lost 0, with 14 bases in between. Germline V gene lookup returns CDR1 MGHRA and CDR2 YSYEKL. The CDR3 covers 18 residues. The CDR3: CASSQDTGLSANTGELFF. The CDR3 region has the DNA TGCGCCAGCAGCCAAGATACGGGACTGAGTGCGAACACCGGGGAGCTGTTTTTT.

The V gene is TRBV5-1, the J gene TRBJ2-1, with D possibly matching TRBD1 (5 bases). V was shortened by 2 bases and J by 0 bases, with 9 bases between the two germline ends. Germline CDR1 is SGHRS and CDR2 is YFSETQ. The CDR3 runs 15 residues. The CDR3 loop reads CASSFQGLSYNEQFF. The DNA for the CDR3 is TGCGCCAGCAGCTTTCAGGGCCTCTCCTACAATGAGCAGTTCTTC.

The chain links TRBV4-1 to TRBJ1-4; perhaps TRBD1 as D (5 bases). Germline CDR1 reads MGHRA; CDR2 reads YSYEKL. V was cut by 1 base and J by 4 bases, with 10 bases left in between. The length of the CDR3 is 15 residues. DNA of the CDR3: TGCGCCAGCAGCCAAGCAGGGCAGTATAATGAAAAACTGTTTTTT. It encodes CASSQAGQYNEKLFF.

This chain uses TRBV2 with TRBJ2-3, with TRBD2 matching over 7 bases. The CDR3 length is 15 residues. Trimming at V came to 2 bases and at J to 6 bases, leaving 8 bases not matched to a gene. The germline V gene encodes CDR1 SNHLY and CDR2 FYNNEI. CDR3 nucleotide sequence: TGTGCCAGCAGTGAACTGTTCGTGGGAGGGGATACGCAGTATTTT. Translating gives CASSELFVGGDTQYF.

The V and J genes are TRBV4-1 and TRBJ2-7, with D uncertain. CDR1 MGHRA and CDR2 YSYEKL come from the germline V gene. Deletions cut 1 base from V and 0 bases from J, with 7 bases between. The CDR3 is made up of 14 amino acids. CDR3 protein: CASSQVASSYEQYF. The CDR3, as DNA: TGCGCCAGCAGCCAAGTGGCAAGCTCCTACGAGCAGTACTTC.

This clone was seen just once. The V call is TRBV3-1 (or the pseudogene TRBV3-2), the J call TRBJ2-5; 11 bases fit TRBD1. V lost 3 bases and J lost 4; bases outside the gene matches: 4. The CDR3 length is 15 residues. Germline values: CDR1 LGHDT, CDR2 YNNKEL (reference sequence). The CDR3 DNA reads as TGTGCCAGCAGCCAGAGGACAGGGGGCGTAGAGACCCAGTACTTC. Translating it yields CASSQRTGGVETQYF.

This clone was seen more than once but under ten times. V and J are TRBV7-9 and TRBJ1-5; D may be TRBD1 (6 bases). The germline gives CDR1 SEHNR, CDR2 FQNEAQ (reference sequence). V was trimmed by 4 bases and J by 0 bases, leaving 7 bases between them. This CDR3 is built from 14 residues. The CDR3 here is CASSSDSSNQPQHF. DNA of the CDR3: TGTGCCAGCAGCTCGGACAGTAGCAATCAGCCCCAGCATTTT.

J is TRBJ2-7 and V is TRBV19; no clear D gene. The V end lost 5 bases, the J end lost 2 bases, and 10 bases lay between the germline ends. CDR3 length: 13 residues. Germline CDR1 and CDR2: LNHDA and SQIVND (reference sequence). CDR3 bases: TGTGCCAGTAGTTACCAGGCTACCTACGAGCAGTACTTC. This sequence encodes CASSYQATYEQYF.

This rearrangement joins TRBV4-1 to TRBJ2-1, with 11 bases lining up with TRBD2. Looked up from germline, CDR1 is MGHRA and CDR2 is YSYEKL. The CDR3 sequence is 17 residues long. With 4 bases clipped from V and 9 bases from J, the junction kept 14 bases outside the gene matches. CDR3 bases: TGCGCCAGCAGCCCGTTCCAGACTAGCGGGATTAGAGGTGAGCAGTTCTTC. Protein: CASSPFQTSGIRGEQFF.

CDR3 in amino acids: CASSLVADPGHGYTF. In DNA, the CDR3 is TGCGCCAGCAGCTTGGTGGCAGACCCAGGCCATGGCTACACCTTC. This sequence joins TRBV5-1 and TRBJ1-2; D gene uncertain. The ends were cut back, 0 bases at V and 6 bases at J, with 15 bases in the middle. Germline loops: CDR1 SGHRS, CDR2 YFSETQ. The CDR3 has 15 amino acids.

The CDR3, as DNA: TGTGCCAGCAGTGGGCAGGGAATGGAGCAGTACTTC. Translated, it gives CASSGQGMEQYF. The chain uses TRBV2 and TRBJ2-7, with D possibly matching TRBD1 (5 bases). CDR1 is SNHLY and CDR2 is FYNNEI in the germline V gene. V lost 4 bases and J lost 7, with 11 bases in between. This CDR3 region has 12 residues.

The chain employs TRBV6-5 and TRBJ2-7; tentative D call: TRBD1 (5 bases). From germline, CDR1 is MNHEY and CDR2 SVGAGI. This CDR3 is 14 amino acids long. Trimming took off 6 bases at V and 0 bases at J, with 12 bases between the two ends. CDR3 DNA sequence: TGTGCCAGCAGGATTGACAGTAACTCCTACGAGCAGTACTTC. This translates into CASRIDSNSYEQYF.

The chain is built from TRBV29-1 and TRBJ2-1; TRBD2 is a possible D gene (5 bases). CDR1 is SQVTM, CDR2 ANQGSEA, per germline. The V end lost 4 bases, the J end lost 6 bases, and 7 bases lay between the germline ends. The CDR3 length is 11 residues. The CDR3 bases are TGCAGCGTTGGGCGGGCCAATGAGCAGTTCTTC. Protein product: CSVGRANEQFF.

The rearrangement joins TRBV19 to TRBJ2-7; 9 bases align to TRBD1. The CDR3 is 14 amino acids. V shed 1 base and J 5 bases; nucleotides not matched to a gene: 3. Germline CDR1 reads LNHDA; CDR2 reads SQIVND (reference sequence). CDR3 in DNA: TGTGCCAGTAGTATAGGGGACAGGGAACACGAGCAGTACTTC. Translated: CASSIGDREHEQYF.

The chain has TRBV11-2 and TRBJ2-3; possibly TRBD1 for D (5 bases). The V end lost 6 bases, the J end lost 0 bases, and 13 bases lay between the germline ends. Germline V CDR1 and CDR2: SGHAT, FQNNGV. The CDR3 length is 15 residues. The CDR3 DNA reads TGTGCCAGCAGTCTCAGGGTGTGGAGCACAGATACGCAGTATTTT. It specifies CASSLRVWSTDTQYF.

V usage is TRBV7-8 and J usage is TRBJ1-2; 7 nucleotides match TRBD1. The CDR3 covers 14 residues. The V and J ends lost 0 bases and 7 bases, in that order; junction bases with no gene match: 5. Germline V lookup: CDR1 SGHVS, CDR2 FQNEAQ. The CDR3 sequence: CASSLARDSIGYTF. DNA of the CDR3: TGTGCCAGCAGCTTAGCGCGGGACAGCATTGGCTACACCTTC.

This chain uses TRBV4-1 with TRBJ2-7, with 11 positions matching TRBD2. Per the germline V gene, CDR1 is MGHRA and CDR2 is YSYEKL. V lost 2 bases to trimming and J lost 4 bases; unmatched junction nucleotides: 4. This CDR3 has 15 amino acids. CDR3 bases: TGCGCCAGCAGCCAAATAGCGGGAGGGCGGTACGAGCAGTACTTC. The encoded protein is CASSQIAGGRYEQYF.

This chain uses TRBV7-8 with TRBJ1-1; D unresolved. Germline values: CDR1 SGHVS, CDR2 FQNEAQ. There are 14 residues in the CDR3. V was cut by 5 bases and J by 2 bases, with 12 bases left in between. This CDR3 reads CASSPQAGNTEAFF. The DNA for the CDR3 is TGTGCCAGCAGCCCCCAGGCGGGAAACACTGAAGCTTTCTTT.

The genes are TRBV12-3 or TRBV12-4 and TRBJ2-2; no clear D gene. This CDR3 region has 12 residues. V gave up 7 bases and J gave up 6 bases, with 9 bases separating them. The CDR3 nucleotides are TGTGCCAGCACCCAGATCTCCGGGGAGCTGTTTTTT. Its protein is CASTQISGELFF.

The V call is TRBV3-1 (or the pseudogene TRBV3-2), the J call TRBJ1-2; no reliable D call. CDR3 length: 17 residues. V was trimmed by 5 bases and J by 6 bases, leaving 25 bases between them. Germline CDR1 reads LGHDT; CDR2 reads YNNKEL (reference sequence). The CDR3 spells CASSSLSRLAAEHGYTF. The CDR3 DNA sequence: TGTGCCAGCAGCAGCCTGAGTAGACTGGCCGCCGAACATGGCTACACCTTC.

The chain has TRBV10-3 and TRBJ2-1; TRBD1 matches 9 bases. Losses at the gene ends were 6 bases for V and 0 bases for J; bases not matched to a gene: 15. From germline, CDR1 is ENHRY and CDR2 SYGVKD. There are 19 residues in the CDR3. CDR3 protein: CAISDPGQGQKSSYNEQFF. The CDR3 nucleotides read TGTGCCATCAGCGACCCGGGACAGGGTCAGAAGAGCTCCTACAATGAGCAGTTCTTC.

The chain carries TRBV7-6 and TRBJ2-5; 7 nucleotides agree with TRBD2. The germline V gene encodes CDR1 SGHVS and CDR2 FNYEAQ. The CDR3 length is 15 residues. Trimming took 5 bases from V and 2 from J; bases not matched to a gene: 8. CDR3 residues: CASSRSGTEQETQYF. DNA for the CDR3: TGTGCCAGCAGCCGGAGCGGGACGGAGCAAGAGACCCAGTACTTC.

J is TRBJ2-7 and V is TRBV28, with TRBD1 identical over 9 bases. J was trimmed by 4 bases and V by 6 bases; bases with no gene match: 13. The CDR3 contains 16 residues. Germline CDR1 reads MDHEN; CDR2 reads SYDVKM. The CDR3: CASRQTGGVGLYEQYF. The CDR3 DNA sequence: TGTGCCAGCAGGCAAACAGGGGGCGTGGGACTTTACGAGCAGTACTTC.